This T cell receptor beta chain was observed in a study of shared clonotypes between healthy human individuals. Study-wide findings and caveats: Roughly 5% was the fraction of naive CD4 clonotypes found shared across a few donors.

Germline CDR1 SNHLY, CDR2 FYNNEI. CDR3 length: 14 amino acids. V was shortened by 1 base and J by 6 bases, with 12 bases between the two germline ends. About this clone: Its antigen is undetermined.

Researchers ran the assay at a deep level. The assay was immunoSEQ multiplex PCR, and TCRdb's table has in-frame clones only and misses some. The table shows about 2.3 million clones, with 85% to 95% occurring only once. The specimen was naive CD4+ T cells from PBMCs. The subset here: CD45RA+ positively selected. The chain joins TRBV2 to TRBJ1-2; perhaps TRBD1 as D (6 bases). The source is a man aged 18 to 30 in good health. Some clones in this sample may be carry-over from other donors' samples. CDR3 residues: CASSEDRVHDGYTF. CDR3 in DNA: TGTGCCAGCAGTGAAGACAGGGTACATGATGGCTACACCTTC. Looking up the rest from reference TRBV2 and TRBJ1-2 gives the full variable domain: EPEVTQTPSHQVTQMGQEVILRCVPISNHLYFYWYRQILGQKVEFLVSFYNNEISEKSEIFDDQFSVERPDGSNFTLKIRSTKLEDSAMYFCASSEDRVHDGYTFGSGTRLTVV.